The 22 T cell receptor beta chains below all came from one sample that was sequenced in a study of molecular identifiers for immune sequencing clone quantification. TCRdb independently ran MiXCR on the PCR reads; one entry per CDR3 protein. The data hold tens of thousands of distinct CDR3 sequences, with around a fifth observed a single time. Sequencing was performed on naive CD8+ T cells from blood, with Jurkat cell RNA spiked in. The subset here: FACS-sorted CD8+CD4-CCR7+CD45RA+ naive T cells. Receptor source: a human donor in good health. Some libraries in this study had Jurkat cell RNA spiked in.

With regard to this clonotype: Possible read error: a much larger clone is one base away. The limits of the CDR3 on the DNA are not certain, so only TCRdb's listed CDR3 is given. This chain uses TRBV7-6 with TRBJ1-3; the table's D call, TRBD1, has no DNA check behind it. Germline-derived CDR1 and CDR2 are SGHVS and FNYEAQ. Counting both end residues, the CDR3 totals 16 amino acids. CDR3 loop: CASSPKGVGSGNTVYF.

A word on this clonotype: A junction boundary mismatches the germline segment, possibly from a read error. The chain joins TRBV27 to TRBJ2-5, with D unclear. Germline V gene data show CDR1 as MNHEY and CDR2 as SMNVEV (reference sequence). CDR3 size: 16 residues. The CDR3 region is CAGSLHRTATRETQYF. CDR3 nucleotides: TGTGCCGGCAGCTTGCATAGGACGGCTACGCGGGAGACCCAGTACTTC.

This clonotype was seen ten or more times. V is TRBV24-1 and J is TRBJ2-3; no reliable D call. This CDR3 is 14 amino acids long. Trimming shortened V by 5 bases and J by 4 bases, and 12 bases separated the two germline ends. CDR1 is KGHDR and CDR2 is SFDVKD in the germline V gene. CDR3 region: CATSGESSPDTQYF. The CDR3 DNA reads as TGTGCCACCAGTGGAGAGTCCTCCCCAGATACGCAGTATTTT.

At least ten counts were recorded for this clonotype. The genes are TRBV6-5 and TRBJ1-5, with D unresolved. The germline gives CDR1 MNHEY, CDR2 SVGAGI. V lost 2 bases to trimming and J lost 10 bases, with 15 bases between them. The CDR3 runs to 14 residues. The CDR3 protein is CASSYTAALQPQHF. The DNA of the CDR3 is TGTGCCAGCAGTTACACGGCAGCCCTTCAACCCCAGCATTTT.

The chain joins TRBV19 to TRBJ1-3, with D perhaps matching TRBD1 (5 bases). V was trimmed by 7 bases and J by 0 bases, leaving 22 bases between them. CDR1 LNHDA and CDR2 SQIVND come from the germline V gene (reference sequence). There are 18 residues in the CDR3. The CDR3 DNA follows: TGTGCCAGTACTCCGACAGCCATCGTATTCCACTCTGGAAACACCATATATTTT. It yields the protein CASTPTAIVFHSGNTIYF. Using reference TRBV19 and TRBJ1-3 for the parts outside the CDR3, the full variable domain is DGGITQSPKYLFRKEGQNVTLSCEQNLNHDAMYWYRQDPGQGLRLIYYSQIVNDFQKGDIAEGYSVSREKKESFPLTVTSAQKNPTAFYLCASTPTAIVFHSGNTIYFGEGSWLTVV.

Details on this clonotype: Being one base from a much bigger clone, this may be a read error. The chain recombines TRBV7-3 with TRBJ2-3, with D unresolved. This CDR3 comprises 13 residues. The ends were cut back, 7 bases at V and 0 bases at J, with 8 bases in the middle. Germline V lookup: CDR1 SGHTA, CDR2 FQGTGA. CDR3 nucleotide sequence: TGTGCCAGCAACTATGCAAGCACAGATACGCAGTATTTT. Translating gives CASNYASTDTQYF.

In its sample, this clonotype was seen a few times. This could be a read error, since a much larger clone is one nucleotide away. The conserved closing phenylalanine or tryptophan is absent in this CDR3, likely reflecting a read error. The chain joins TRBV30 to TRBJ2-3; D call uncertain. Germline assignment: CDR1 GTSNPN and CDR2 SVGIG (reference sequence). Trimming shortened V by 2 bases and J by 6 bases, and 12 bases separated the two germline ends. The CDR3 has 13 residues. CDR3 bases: TGTGCCTGGAGTCTGACCGTAAAGGATACGCAGTATCTT. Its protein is CAWSLTVKDTQYL.

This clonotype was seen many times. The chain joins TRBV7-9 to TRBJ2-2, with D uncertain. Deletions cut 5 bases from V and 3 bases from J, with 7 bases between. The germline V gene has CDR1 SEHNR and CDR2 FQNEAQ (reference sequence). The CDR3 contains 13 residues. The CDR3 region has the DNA TGTGCCAGCAGCCCCCGCCACACCGGGGAGCTGTTTTTT. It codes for CASSPRHTGELFF.

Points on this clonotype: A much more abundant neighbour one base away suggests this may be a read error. In DNA, the CDR3 is TGTGCCGGTAGTGCCCAGACTAGCGGGAGCTACGAGCAGTACTTC. Translated: CAGSAQTSGSYEQYF. This rearrangement joins TRBV19 to TRBJ2-7, with 12 bases identical to TRBD2. The CDR3 is 15 residues long. From germline, CDR1 is LNHDA and CDR2 SQIVND (reference sequence).

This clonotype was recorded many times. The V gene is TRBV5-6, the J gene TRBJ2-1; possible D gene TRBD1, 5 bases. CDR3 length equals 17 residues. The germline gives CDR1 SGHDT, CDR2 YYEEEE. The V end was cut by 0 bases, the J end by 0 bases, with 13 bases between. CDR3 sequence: CASSLGRRARSYNEQFF. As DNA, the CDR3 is TGTGCCAGCAGCTTGGGCCGCAGGGCTCGCTCCTACAATGAGCAGTTCTTC.

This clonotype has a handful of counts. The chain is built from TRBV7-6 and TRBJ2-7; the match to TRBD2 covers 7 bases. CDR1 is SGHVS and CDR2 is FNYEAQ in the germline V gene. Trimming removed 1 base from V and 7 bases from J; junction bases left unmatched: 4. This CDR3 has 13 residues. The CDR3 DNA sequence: TGTGCCAGCAGCTTAGGGGGGGGTAAGGAGCAGTACTTC. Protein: CASSLGGGKEQYF.

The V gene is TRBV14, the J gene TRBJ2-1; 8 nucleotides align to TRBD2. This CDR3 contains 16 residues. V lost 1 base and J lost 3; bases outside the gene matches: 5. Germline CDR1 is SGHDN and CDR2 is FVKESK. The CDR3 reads CASSQGWLAGYNEQFF. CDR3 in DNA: TGTGCCAGCAGCCAAGGGTGGCTAGCGGGCTACAATGAGCAGTTCTTC.

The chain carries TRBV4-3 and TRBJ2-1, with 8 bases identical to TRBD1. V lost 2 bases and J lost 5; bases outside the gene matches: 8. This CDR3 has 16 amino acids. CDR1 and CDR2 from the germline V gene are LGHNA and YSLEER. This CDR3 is CASSQSLAGGHNEQFF. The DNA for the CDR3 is TGCGCCAGCAGCCAAAGCCTGGCAGGGGGCCACAATGAGCAGTTCTTC.

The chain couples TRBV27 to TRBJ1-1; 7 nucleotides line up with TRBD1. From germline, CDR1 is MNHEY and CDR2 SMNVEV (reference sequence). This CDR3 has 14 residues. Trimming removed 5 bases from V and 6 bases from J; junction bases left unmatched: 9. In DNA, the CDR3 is TGTGCCAGCAGTCTTGACAGGGCTTTACCTGAAGCTTTCTTT. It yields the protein CASSLDRALPEAFF.

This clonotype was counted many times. This CDR3 is CASTAFGTDPNYGYTF. For the CDR3, the DNA is TGTGCCAGTACCGCGTTCGGGACAGACCCTAACTATGGCTACACCTTC. The J gene is TRBJ1-2, the V gene TRBV19; 7 nucleotides agree with TRBD1. CDR1 and CDR2 from the germline V gene are LNHDA and SQIVND (reference sequence). After removal of 7 bases from V and 0 bases from J, the junction contained 11 bases not matched to a gene. The CDR3 contains 16 residues.

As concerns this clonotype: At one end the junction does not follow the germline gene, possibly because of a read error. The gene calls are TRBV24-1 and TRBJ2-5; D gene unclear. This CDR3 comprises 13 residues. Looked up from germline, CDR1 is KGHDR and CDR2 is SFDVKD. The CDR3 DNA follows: TGTGCCACCAGTGACCGGAACCAAGAGATCCAGTACTTC. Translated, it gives CATSDRNQEIQYF.

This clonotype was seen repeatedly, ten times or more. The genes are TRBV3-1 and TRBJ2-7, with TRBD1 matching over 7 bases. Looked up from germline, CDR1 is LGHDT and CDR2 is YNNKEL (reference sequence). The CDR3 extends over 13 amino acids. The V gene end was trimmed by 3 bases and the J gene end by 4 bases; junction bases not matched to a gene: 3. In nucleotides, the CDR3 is TGTGCCAGCAGCCACGGACAGGAGTACGAGCAGTACTTC. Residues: CASSHGQEYEQYF.

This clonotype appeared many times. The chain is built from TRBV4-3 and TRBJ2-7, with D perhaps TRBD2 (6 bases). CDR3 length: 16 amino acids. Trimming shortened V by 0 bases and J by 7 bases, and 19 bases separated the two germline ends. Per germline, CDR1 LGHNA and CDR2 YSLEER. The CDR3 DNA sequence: TGCGCCAGCAGCCAAGAGGGAGGCGCACAGGAAAGGGAGCAGTACTTC. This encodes CASSQEGGAQEREQYF.

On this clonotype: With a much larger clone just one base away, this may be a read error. CDR3 sequence reads: CASGGTDAGYGYAF. In nucleotides, the CDR3 is TGTGCCAGCGGCGGGACAGATGCTGGGTATGGCTACGCCTTC. The J gene is TRBJ1-2, the V gene TRBV2, with 7 bases aligning to TRBD1. This CDR3 has 14 amino acids. Looked up from germline, CDR1 is SNHLY and CDR2 is FYNNEI.

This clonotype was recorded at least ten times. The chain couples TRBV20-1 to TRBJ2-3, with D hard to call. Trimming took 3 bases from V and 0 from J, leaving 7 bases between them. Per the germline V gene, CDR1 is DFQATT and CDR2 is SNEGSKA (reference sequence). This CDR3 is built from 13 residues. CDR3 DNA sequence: TGCAGTGCTAGCGGTGACAGCACAGATACGCAGTATTTT. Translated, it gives CSASGDSTDTQYF.

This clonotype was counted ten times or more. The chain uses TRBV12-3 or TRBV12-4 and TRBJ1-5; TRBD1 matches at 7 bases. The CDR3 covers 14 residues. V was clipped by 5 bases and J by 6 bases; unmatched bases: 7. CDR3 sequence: CASSPQGKGQPQHF. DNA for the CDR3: TGTGCCAGCAGTCCACAGGGGAAGGGTCAGCCCCAGCATTTT.

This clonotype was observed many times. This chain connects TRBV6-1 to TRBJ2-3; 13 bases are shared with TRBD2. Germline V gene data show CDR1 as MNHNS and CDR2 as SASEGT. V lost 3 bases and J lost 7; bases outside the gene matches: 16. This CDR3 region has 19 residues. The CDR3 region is CASSDAGTSGIASLNTQYF. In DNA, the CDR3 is TGTGCCAGCAGTGATGCCGGGACTAGCGGGATAGCCAGCCTAAATACGCAGTATTTT.